In its sample, the clone carrying this TCR beta chain was seen once. Its antigen is unidentified. The authors reverse transcribed all of the isolated RNA, so sequencing captured expressed TCRB transcripts. Clones were read by immunoSEQ multiplex PCR, and TCRdb kept only the in-frame ones, dropping some. The repertoire has about 620,000 clones, 15% to 18% of them found once; the top ten carry approximately 0.087%. V was pared by 3 bases and J by 5 bases, with 5 bases between. Germline lookup yields CDR1 SGHRS and CDR2 YFSETQ. The CDR3 totals 11 residues. This sample was included in a study of beta chain features in type 1 diabetes. Points from the study as a whole: VDJ junctions from patients with type 1 diabetes contained fewer insertions and more deletions. Within each of all four CD4+ subsets, Type 1 diabetes patients had TCRB CDR3s that were moderately but significantly shorter.

The V gene is TRBV5-1, the J gene TRBJ2-5, with D unresolved. What was sequenced was naive CD4+ T cells from blood. The origin of this receptor is a man aged 18 to 29 in good health. This chain's CDR3 is CASSSPETQYF. The CDR3 coding sequence is TGCGCCAGCAGCTCGCCCGAGACCCAGTACTTC.